This T cell receptor (beta chain) was documented in a study of shared clonotypes between healthy human individuals. Study-level findings and limits: Having only a few donors restricted how much genetic and exposure-history diversity was captured.

Worth noting for this clone: The antigen is undetermined.

Profiling relied on immunoSEQ multiplex PCR, and the TCRdb table lists in-frame clones only, not all of them. This table holds more than 2 million clones, roughly 95% found once. Naive-designated CD8 cells lacked CD45RO, were positively enriched for CCR7, and omitted terminally differentiated effector memory CD45RA+ cells. Germline V gene lookup returns CDR1 SEHNR and CDR2 FQNEAQ (reference sequence). V shed 6 bases and J shed 0 bases, with 9 bases lying between them. This CDR3 is 14 amino acids long. The receptor was isolated from a man aged 18 to 35 in good health. V gene TRBV7-9 combines with J gene TRBJ2-1; a possible D gene is TRBD2 (5 bases). The sequencing input was naive CD8+ T cells sorted from blood. CDR3 nucleotides: TGTGCCAGCAGGGACTGGAGCTCCTACAATGAGCAGTTCTTC. It encodes CASRDWSSYNEQFF.